The rows below give T cell receptor beta chains drawn from one sample of a study of blood T cell repertoires in COVID-19. Clones were read by immunoSEQ multiplex PCR, and TCRdb kept only the in-frame ones, dropping some. The repertoire holds some 160,000 clones, with less than 80% as singletons. Material: PBMCs or T cells enriched from blood (not recorded which). These receptors were taken from a woman aged 70-85 years in a cohort exposed to, infected with or recovered from COVID-19 (not recorded which). Both conserved end residues are part of each CDR3. Fields, in order: D gene, V gene, clone size, J gene, CDR3 DNA, CDR3 protein. D genes are given only for firm matches. Size tells how often a clone was seen (once, few, many) or the class of an expanded clone, and some rows leave it out.

d_call: TRBD1; v_call: TRBV11-3; clone_size: -; j_call: TRBJ2-4; cdr3_nt: TGTGCCAGCAGCTCCTGGACAGGGGGCCTCACTAGCTCAAACATTCAGTACTTC; cdr3_aa: CASSSWTGGLTSSNIQYF
d_call: TRBD1; v_call: TRBV11-3; clone_size: many; j_call: TRBJ1-3; cdr3_nt: TGTGCCAGCAGCCCCTGGGACAGGGGGCAGGAGTTTGGAAACACCATATATTTT; cdr3_aa: CASSPWDRGQEFGNTIYF
d_call: TRBD2; v_call: TRBV28; clone_size: once; j_call: TRBJ2-7; cdr3_nt: TGTGCCAGCAGTTTGATACACAGCGGGAGTAGGAACGAGCAGTACTTC; cdr3_aa: CASSLIHSGSRNEQYF
d_call: TRBD2; v_call: TRBV25-1; clone_size: -; j_call: TRBJ2-5; cdr3_nt: TGTGCCAGCAGTGAAAGACTAGCGTACCAAGAGACCCAGTACTTC; cdr3_aa: CASSERLAYQETQYF
d_call: TRBD1; v_call: TRBV19; clone_size: -; j_call: TRBJ2-1; cdr3_nt: TGTGCCAGTAGTCCGGGACAGGGGGCCCCAGGGTTCTTC; cdr3_aa: CASSPGQGAPGFF
d_call: TRBD2; v_call: TRBV10-3; clone_size: -; j_call: TRBJ2-7; cdr3_nt: TGTGCCATCAGTGCCCGCCCGGGAGGGAGGTCCCAGTACTTC; cdr3_aa: CAISARPGGRSQYF
d_call: -; v_call: TRBV9; clone_size: many; j_call: TRBJ2-3; cdr3_nt: TGTGCCAGCGGCTCGAGGGCGCAGTATTTT; cdr3_aa: CASGSRAQYF
d_call: -; v_call: TRBV20-1; clone_size: -; j_call: TRBJ1-5; cdr3_nt: TGCAGTGCTAGTCGGGGAGGGAGTAGCAATCAGCCCCAGCATTTT; cdr3_aa: CSASRGGSSNQPQHF
d_call: TRBD1; v_call: TRBV29-1; clone_size: -; j_call: TRBJ2-5; cdr3_nt: TGCAGCGTTGTAGGGGCAGGGGGCTTTGAGACCCAGTACTTC; cdr3_aa: CSVVGAGGFETQYF
d_call: TRBD2; v_call: TRBV28; clone_size: -; j_call: TRBJ2-1; cdr3_nt: TGTGCCAGCAGCCTTAGCGGGGGGTTCTACAATGAGCAGTTCTTC; cdr3_aa: CASSLSGGFYNEQFF
d_call: TRBD2; v_call: TRBV28; clone_size: -; j_call: TRBJ2-1; cdr3_nt: TGTGCCAGCAGTTTAGCTAGCGGGAGCTACAATGAGCAGTTCTTC; cdr3_aa: CASSLASGSYNEQFF
d_call: TRBD2; v_call: TRBV10-1; clone_size: -; j_call: TRBJ2-1; cdr3_nt: TGCGCCAGCAGTGACGAAGCGACTAGCGGGAGTCCTGAACAGTTCTTC; cdr3_aa: CASSDEATSGSPEQFF
d_call: TRBD2; v_call: TRBV5-1; clone_size: -; j_call: TRBJ2-3; cdr3_nt: TGCGCCAGCAGCTTGGCCAGAGCGGGGAGCACAGATACGCAGTATTTT; cdr3_aa: CASSLARAGSTDTQYF
d_call: TRBD2; v_call: TRBV2; clone_size: -; j_call: TRBJ2-7; cdr3_nt: TGTGCCAGCGGCCAGCGGGAGAGGGTCGAGCAGTACTTC; cdr3_aa: CASGQRERVEQYF
d_call: -; v_call: TRBV6-5; clone_size: -; j_call: TRBJ2-3; cdr3_nt: TGTGCCAGCAGTTACTGGGCGGGATCCACAGATACGCAGTATTTT; cdr3_aa: CASSYWAGSTDTQYF
d_call: -; v_call: TRBV7-9; clone_size: few; j_call: TRBJ1-1; cdr3_nt: TGTGCCAGCAGCTTAAATGTTGACGAGGGTGACACTGAAGCTTTCTTT; cdr3_aa: CASSLNVDEGDTEAFF
d_call: -; v_call: TRBV7-9; clone_size: -; j_call: TRBJ2-3; cdr3_nt: TGTGCCAGCACTCCGAGGGGGTACACAGATACGCAGTATTTT; cdr3_aa: CASTPRGYTDTQYF